The clone carrying this TCR beta chain has more than one count but fewer than ten. The time point was: newly diagnosed GD, antithyroid drugs for less than 3 months. The TCR library used RNA extracted from PBMCs. Arm-PCR of CDR3 regions and iRepertoire HTBI primers were the basis on which TCR beta libraries were built. Each CDR3 protein gets one entry after TCRdb re-called the multiplex PCR reads with MiXCR. The sample comprises 350,000 to 500,000 distinct CDR3 sequences, 14% of which are singletons, and roughly a sixth rests with the top ten. The sample belongs to a study of regulatory T cells in long-lasting Graves disease. Trimming took 4 bases from V and 7 from J, leaving 15 bases between them. Germline lookup yields CDR1 SGDLS and CDR2 YYNGEE. The CDR3 consists of 14 residues. The data were also submitted as part of a second study, on T cells in Graves' hyperthyroidism and ophthalmopathy.

This specimen was peripheral blood mononuclear cells (PBMCs), taken at new diagnosis, from a patient treated with antithyroid drugs. This chain connects TRBV9 to TRBJ2-1; a possible D gene is TRBD2 (5 bases). This receptor was taken from a woman between 50 and 59 years old with Graves disease. The CDR3 DNA reads TGTGCCAGCAGCCGCGAGGGTAGCGAAAATGAGCAGTTCTTC. It is translated as CASSREGSENEQFF.